The 11 T cell receptor beta chains presented below share a single source sample, sequenced in a study of human T cells and chemical hapten exposure. Unfractionated whole blood yielded the extracted total RNA. Unique molecular identifiers were attached to individual cDNA molecules within the library. TCRdb reprocessed the reads via MiXCR and lists one record per CDR3 protein. The sample carries about 120,000 distinct CDR3 sequences, approximately 9.3% recorded once. The sample consisted of whole blood. Every receptor here comes from a human donor in good health. Some clones in this sample may be carry-over from other donors' samples.

In regard to this clonotype: A junction boundary mismatches the germline segment, possibly from a read error. J is TRBJ2-7 and V is TRBV14; perhaps TRBD2 as D (6 bases). In germline, CDR1 is SGHDN, CDR2 FVKESK. CDR3 length: 13 amino acids. The CDR3 nucleotides are TGTGCCAGCAGCCAAGGGGAAGCGGGCGCATCTTCCTTC. Encoded protein: CASSQGEAGASSF.

J is TRBJ1-2 and V is TRBV12-5; D may be TRBD1 (5 bases). V lost 5 bases, J lost 4 bases, and 20 bases lay in between. Looked up from germline, CDR1 is LGHNT and CDR2 is FRNRAP. CDR3 length equals 16 residues. The CDR3 region is CASGLHPPGLIYGYTF. CDR3 bases: TGTGCTAGTGGTCTACATCCCCCGGGACTGATCTATGGCTACACCTTC.

This clonotype has at least ten counts. V and J are TRBV3-1 and TRBJ2-1, with D tentatively TRBD2 (5 bases). Germline V gives CDR1 LGHDT, CDR2 YNNKEL (reference sequence). CDR3 length: 15 amino acids. V lost 0 bases and J lost 8, with 14 bases in between. The CDR3, as DNA: TGTGCCAGCAGCCAAGAGGTGTCTAGCTGGTATGAGCAGTTCTTC. Amino acid sequence: CASSQEVSSWYEQFF.

The chain recombines TRBV11-1 with TRBJ2-1; 10 bases map to TRBD1. The CDR3 spans 15 residues. Per germline, CDR1 SGHAT and CDR2 FQDESV (reference sequence). Trimming at V came to 4 bases and at J to 3 bases, leaving 3 bases not matched to a gene. The CDR3, as DNA: TGTGCCAGCAGCTCGGACAGGGGGTACTACAATGAGCAGTTCTTC. Encoded protein: CASSSDRGYYNEQFF. The whole variable domain, filled in from reference TRBV11-1 and TRBJ2-1, reads EAEVAQSPRYKITEKSQAVAFWCDPISGHATLYWYRQILGQGPELLVQFQDESVVDDSQLPKDRFSAERLKGVDSTLKIQPAELGDSAMYLCASSSDRGYYNEQFFGPGTRLTVL.

This clonotype came up a few times. The chain couples TRBV4-1 to TRBJ1-5, with D possibly being TRBD1 (6 bases). Germline CDR1 and CDR2: MGHRA and YSYEKL. The CDR3 runs to 13 residues. V gave up 4 bases and J gave up 4 bases, with 8 bases separating them. CDR3 sequence: CASSRGQNQPQHF. Here the CDR3 DNA reads TGCGCCAGCAGCCGCGGACAGAATCAGCCCCAGCATTTT.

The chain couples TRBV29-1 to TRBJ2-7, with D possibly matching TRBD1 (6 bases). The CDR3 totals 14 residues. Trimming cost V 0 bases and J 2 bases, with 11 bases left between them. Germline CDR1 is SQVTM and CDR2 is ANQGSEA. CDR3 DNA sequence: TGCAGCGTTGAAGATCCAGGGGAAACCTACGAGCAGTACTTC. Its protein is CSVEDPGETYEQYF.

The chain joins TRBV5-1 to TRBJ2-7, with TRBD1 matching 7 bases. Germline V gene sequence: CDR1 SGHRS, CDR2 YFSETQ. The CDR3 length is 13 residues. The V gene end was trimmed by 7 bases and the J gene end by 2 bases; junction bases not matched to a gene: 6. The CDR3 DNA sequence: TGCGCCAGCGCCGGGACAGATGCCTACGAGCAGTACTTC. Translating gives CASAGTDAYEQYF. The variable domain in full, completed from reference TRBV5-1 and TRBJ2-7, reads KAGVTQTPRYLIKTRGQQVTLSCSPISGHRSVSWYQQTPGQGLQFLFEYFSETQRNKGNFPGRFSGRQFSNSRSEMNVSTLELGDSALYLCASAGTDAYEQYFGPGTRLTVT.

This chain connects TRBV11-2 to TRBJ2-7; 7 nucleotides agree with TRBD2. The CDR3 is 17 amino acids. Germline CDR1 SGHAT, CDR2 FQNNGV. Trimming took 1 base from V and 0 from J; bases not matched to a gene: 9. The CDR3 nucleotides are TGTGCCAGCAGCTTAGGGTCGGGACTAACCGCCTCCTACGAGCAGTACTTC. It encodes CASSLGSGLTASYEQYF.

The table lists this clonotype with a few counts. This rearrangement joins TRBV5-6 to TRBJ1-5; D perhaps matches TRBD1 (6 bases). The CDR3 runs 14 residues. Germline CDR1 SGHDT, CDR2 YYEEEE. Trimming removed 0 bases at V and 7 bases at J, with 11 bases between. The CDR3 coding sequence is TGTGCCAGCAGCTTGGCGGGGGGCGGCCAGCCCCAGCATTTT. Encoded protein: CASSLAGGGQPQHF. The full variable domain, its missing parts supplied by reference TRBV5-6 and TRBJ1-5, is DAGVTQSPTHLIKTRGQQVTLRCSPKSGHDTVSWYQQALGQGPQFIFQYYEEEERQRGNFPDRFSGHQFPNYSSELNVNALLLGDSALYLCASSLAGGGQPQHFGDGTRLSIL.

The rearrangement links TRBV20-1 to TRBJ2-5; 14 bases agree with TRBD2. With 6 bases clipped from V and 5 bases from J, the junction kept 11 bases outside the gene matches. CDR3 size: 16 residues. Germline V gene lookup returns CDR1 DFQATT and CDR2 SNEGSKA (reference sequence). The CDR3 sequence: CSATSGTSGRKETQYF. The CDR3 DNA reads TGCAGTGCGACCTCCGGGACTAGCGGGAGAAAGGAGACCCAGTACTTC.

The V and J genes are TRBV5-5 and TRBJ2-2, with 7 bases fitting TRBD1. Per germline, CDR1 SGHKS and CDR2 YYEKEE (reference sequence). CDR3 length equals 16 residues. The ends lost 0 bases at V and 3 bases at J; junction bases unmatched: 5. CDR3: CASSLERQGDTGELFF. The DNA for the CDR3 is TGTGCCAGCAGCTTGGAACGACAGGGCGACACCGGGGAGCTGTTTTTT.